This T cell receptor (beta chain) is from a study of T cell responses to AZD1222 COVID-19 vaccine. Concerning this clone: Its antigen is still unknown.

The CDR3 is 19 residues long. Trimming removed 7 bases from V and 0 bases from J, with 25 bases in between. Germline V gives CDR1 LNHDA, CDR2 SQIVND (reference sequence). Notes on the study in general: Recipients of two AZD1222 doses showed rising Spike-specific TCR breadth and depth. Spike was spanned by vaccine-associated CD4 TCRs, which were dominant at 160-218 and 743-854. Researchers took repertoire samples only after the peak T cell response had come.

Assay: immunoSEQ multiplex PCR; the TCRdb copy retains only in-frame clones and omits some. The sample lists about 150,000 clones, just over 90% occurring once. The sequence was collected from an adult in good health. This chain joins TRBV19 and TRBJ1-5, with a weak D call TRBD1 (6 bases). The sequencing here drew on peripheral blood, taken on day 0 of AZD1222 vaccination. The CDR3 DNA follows: TGTGCCAGTAAGGGGGGGCCCACCGGGACGGATAATAGCAATCAGCCCCAGCATTTT. Encoded protein: CASKGGPTGTDNSNQPQHF.